Following are 23 T cell receptor beta chains from one sample sequenced in a study of CD8 T cells in ankylosing spondylitis. Via MiXCR, TCRdb re-called the 5' RACE reads, giving one row per CDR3 protein. The sample yields more than 35,000 distinct CDR3 sequences, 2.7% seen once. Input material: blood, either unsorted or a sorted T cell fraction (not recorded which). The receptors derive from a male donor with ankylosing spondylitis or in good health (not recorded which).

This clonotype was detected many times. The rearrangement joins TRBV9 to TRBJ2-7; D may be TRBD2 (5 bases). Between the trimmed V and J ends, which lost 0 bases and 5 bases, there was a span of 9 bases. CDR3 length equals 13 residues. Germline lookup yields CDR1 SGDLS and CDR2 YYNGEE. The CDR3 DNA follows: TGTGCCAGCAGCGTAGGGGGAGTAAACGAGCAGTACTTC. This codes for CASSVGGVNEQYF.

Many counts were recorded for this clonotype. The chain links TRBV9 to TRBJ2-5, with 8 bases aligning to TRBD2. The CDR3 runs to 15 residues. Germline lookup yields CDR1 SGDLS and CDR2 YYNGEE. V gave up 3 bases and J gave up 2 bases; unmatched junction bases: 6. This chain's CDR3 is CASSAVAGKQETQYF. CDR3 bases: TGTGCCAGCAGCGCCGTAGCGGGGAAACAAGAGACCCAGTACTTC.

The table lists this clonotype with many counts. This chain joins TRBV9 and TRBJ1-3; D may be TRBD1 (5 bases). Germline assignment: CDR1 SGDLS and CDR2 YYNGEE. The CDR3 totals 19 residues. Trimming shortened V by 3 bases and J by 0 bases, and 22 bases separated the two germline ends. In DNA, the CDR3 is TGTGCCAGCAGCGGAAACCGCACAGGACTAGGGCTCTCTGGAAACACCATATATTTT. Its protein is CASSGNRTGLGLSGNTIYF. The whole variable domain, remainder taken from reference TRBV9 and TRBJ1-3, is DSGVTQTPKHLITATGQRVTLRCSPRSGDLSVYWYQQSLDQGLQFLIQYYNGEERAKGNILERFSAQQFPDLHSELNLSSLELGDSALYFCASSGNRTGLGLSGNTIYFGEGSWLTVV.

At least ten counts were recorded for this clonotype. The chain is built from TRBV9 and TRBJ2-1; a weak D match, TRBD2 (6 bases). Trimming shortened V by 0 bases and J by 6 bases, and 16 bases separated the two germline ends. Germline-derived CDR1 and CDR2 are SGDLS and YYNGEE. The CDR3 loop spans 16 amino acids. The CDR3 nucleotides are TGTGCCAGCAGCGTAGACCCCGGGACTTATGCCAATGAGCAGTTCTTC. Translation: CASSVDPGTYANEQFF.

Many counts were recorded for this clonotype. The chain uses TRBV9 and TRBJ2-7, with 7 bases matching TRBD2. CDR3 length: 16 residues. Germline-derived CDR1 and CDR2 are SGDLS and YYNGEE. V was pared by 3 bases and J by 0 bases, with 9 bases of the junction left unmatched. The CDR3 sequence is CASSALTSASSYEQYF. CDR3 DNA sequence: TGTGCCAGCAGCGCCCTCACTAGCGCTTCCTCCTACGAGCAGTACTTC.

This clonotype was seen ten or more times. The chain uses TRBV9 and TRBJ2-3; D gene uncertain. Trimming took off 0 bases at V and 0 bases at J, with 5 bases between the two ends. CDR1 SGDLS and CDR2 YYNGEE come from the germline V gene. This CDR3 is built from 14 residues. In DNA, the CDR3 is TGTGCCAGCAGCGTAGATGTAAGCACAGATACGCAGTATTTT. It specifies CASSVDVSTDTQYF.

This clonotype was counted ten times or more. The rearrangement links TRBV9 to TRBJ2-1; 8 bases are shared with TRBD2. With 3 bases clipped from V and 9 bases from J, the junction kept 8 bases outside the gene matches. Germline CDR1 SGDLS, CDR2 YYNGEE. The CDR3 consists of 14 residues. CDR3 sequence: CASSDISGGGEQFF. For the CDR3, the DNA is TGTGCCAGCAGCGACATATCGGGGGGGGGTGAGCAGTTCTTC.

This clonotype was recorded many times. The rearrangement links TRBV9 to TRBJ2-7; D unresolved. V lost 0 bases and J lost 0, with 10 bases in between. Looked up from germline, CDR1 is SGDLS and CDR2 is YYNGEE. The CDR3 runs 15 residues. CDR3 coding DNA: TGTGCCAGCAGCGTAGAGAGCAGCAGCTCCTACGAGCAGTACTTC. Its protein is CASSVESSSSYEQYF.

This chain links TRBV9 with TRBJ2-2; possible D gene TRBD2, 5 bases. The CDR3 is made up of 15 amino acids. Trimming left V 0 bases short and J 2 bases short, with 8 bases between. The V gene's germline CDR1 is SGDLS and CDR2 YYNGEE. The CDR3 region has the DNA TGTGCCAGCAGCGTAGTTGGACTTAACACCGGGGAGCTGTTTTTT. Its protein product is CASSVVGLNTGELFF.

This clonotype was picked up many times. This chain joins TRBV9 and TRBJ2-3, with D perhaps matching TRBD1 or TRBD2 (5 bases each). V was cut by 0 bases and J by 2 bases, with 10 bases left in between. This CDR3 spans 15 amino acids. Per germline, CDR1 SGDLS and CDR2 YYNGEE. The CDR3 DNA is TGTGCCAGCAGCGTAGGAGGGACCCTCACAGATACGCAGTATTTT. Encoded protein: CASSVGGTLTDTQYF.

This clonotype was recorded at least ten times. The chain joins TRBV9 to TRBJ2-5; D possibly corresponds to TRBD1 (6 bases). The CDR3 is made up of 13 amino acids. Deletions cut 5 bases from V and 2 bases from J, with 10 bases between. Germline V gene data show CDR1 as SGDLS and CDR2 as YYNGEE. Here the CDR3 reads CASSGQPQETQYF. CDR3 nucleotide sequence: TGTGCCAGCAGTGGACAGCCTCAAGAGACCCAGTACTTC.

This clonotype was counted many times. This sequence joins TRBV9 and TRBJ2-5; 10 bases map to TRBD2. The CDR3 is 15 amino acids. Losses at the gene ends were 5 bases for V and 5 bases for J; bases not matched to a gene: 9. Germline-derived CDR1 and CDR2 are SGDLS and YYNGEE. This CDR3 is CASRARLAGEETQYF. The CDR3 coding sequence is TGTGCCAGCAGGGCAAGGCTAGCGGGAGAGGAGACCCAGTACTTC.

Ten or more counts support this clonotype. The V and J genes are TRBV9 and TRBJ1-4; the D gene is possibly TRBD1 (6 bases). The germline V gene has CDR1 SGDLS and CDR2 YYNGEE. The V end was cut by 0 bases, the J end by 8 bases, with 8 bases between. The CDR3 consists of 13 residues. CDR3 nucleotide sequence: TGTGCCAGCAGCGTAGCTACAGGGGAAAAACTGTTTTTT. This sequence encodes CASSVATGEKLFF.

This clonotype was observed at least ten times. CDR3 protein: CASSVGPIPGLNEQFF. CDR3 coding DNA: TGTGCCAGCAGCGTAGGTCCGATCCCGGGGTTAAATGAGCAGTTCTTC. The J gene is TRBJ2-1, the V gene TRBV9; the D gene is possibly TRBD2 (5 bases). The V end was cut by 0 bases, the J end by 7 bases, with 17 bases between. Germline CDR1 reads SGDLS; CDR2 reads YYNGEE. The CDR3 sequence is 16 residues long. Filled out from reference TRBV9 and TRBJ2-1, the complete variable domain reads DSGVTQTPKHLITATGQRVTLRCSPRSGDLSVYWYQQSLDQGLQFLIQYYNGEERAKGNILERFSAQQFPDLHSELNLSSLELGDSALYFCASSVGPIPGLNEQFFGPGTRLTVL.

This clonotype was found many times. The chain joins TRBV9 to TRBJ2-7; 8 positions match TRBD1. This CDR3 is built from 15 residues. Germline loops: CDR1 SGDLS, CDR2 YYNGEE. J gave up 0 bases and V 4 bases, and 6 bases lay outside the gene matches. This CDR3 is CASSPGTGSSYEQYF. DNA for the CDR3: TGTGCCAGCAGCCCCGGGACAGGCAGCTCCTACGAGCAGTACTTC. Filled out from reference TRBV9 and TRBJ2-7, the complete variable domain reads DSGVTQTPKHLITATGQRVTLRCSPRSGDLSVYWYQQSLDQGLQFLIQYYNGEERAKGNILERFSAQQFPDLHSELNLSSLELGDSALYFCASSPGTGSSYEQYFGPGTRLTVT.

This clonotype was seen ten or more times. The chain links TRBV9 to TRBJ2-2; 7 nucleotides match TRBD2. Germline CDR1 and CDR2: SGDLS and YYNGEE. The CDR3 runs 15 residues. V lost 2 bases, J lost 2 bases, and 3 bases stayed unmatched. The CDR3 sequence: CASSVSSGNTGELFF. DNA for the CDR3: TGTGCCAGCAGCGTTTCTAGCGGAAACACCGGGGAGCTGTTTTTT.

This clonotype has at least ten counts. The J gene is TRBJ2-2, the V gene TRBV9; D remains ambiguous. The ends were cut back, 7 bases at V and 0 bases at J, with 7 bases in the middle. There are 13 residues in the CDR3. The V gene's germline CDR1 is SGDLS and CDR2 YYNGEE. CDR3: CASGLSNTGELFF. The DNA for the CDR3 is TGTGCCAGCGGGCTATCGAACACCGGGGAGCTGTTTTTT.

This clonotype is labeled medium-sized. V is TRBV9 and J is TRBJ2-1, with D tentatively TRBD1 (5 bases). This CDR3 comprises 13 residues. Germline V gene lookup returns CDR1 SGDLS and CDR2 YYNGEE. Deletions cut 4 bases from V and 8 bases from J, with 13 bases between. In DNA, the CDR3 is TGTGCCAGCAGCCTTGCCCCCAGGGATGAGCAGTTCTTC. This sequence encodes CASSLAPRDEQFF.

This clonotype occurred many times. The gene calls are TRBV9 and TRBJ2-2, with D unresolved. The CDR3 has 14 amino acids. The V end lost 6 bases, the J end lost 3 bases, and 12 bases lay between the germline ends. Germline values: CDR1 SGDLS, CDR2 YYNGEE. The CDR3 spells CASNPVGDTGELFF. The CDR3 bases are TGTGCCAGCAACCCCGTTGGTGACACCGGGGAGCTGTTTTTT.

This clonotype was observed at least ten times. This chain joins TRBV9 and TRBJ2-1; D might be TRBD1 or TRBD2, each matching 6 bases. The germline V gene encodes CDR1 SGDLS and CDR2 YYNGEE. With 4 bases removed from V and 8 bases from J, the gap between germline ends came to 22 bases. This CDR3 contains 16 residues. CDR3 coding DNA: TGTGCCAGCAGCCCGACTAGAGAGAAGGGGGGCGATGAGCAGTTCTTC. Amino acids: CASSPTREKGGDEQFF.

This clonotype was seen at least ten times. The chain employs TRBV9 and TRBJ2-5; no clear D gene. V was cut by 4 bases and J by 2 bases, with 12 bases left in between. Germline V gene sequence: CDR1 SGDLS, CDR2 YYNGEE. CDR3 length: 14 residues. In DNA, the CDR3 is TGTGCCAGCAGCCCCTACCTTTATCAAGAGACCCAGTACTTC. This translates into CASSPYLYQETQYF. The full variable domain, its missing parts supplied by reference TRBV9 and TRBJ2-5, is DSGVTQTPKHLITATGQRVTLRCSPRSGDLSVYWYQQSLDQGLQFLIQYYNGEERAKGNILERFSAQQFPDLHSELNLSSLELGDSALYFCASSPYLYQETQYFGPGTRLLVL.

This clonotype was seen many times. This chain joins TRBV9 and TRBJ2-5; the match to TRBD2 covers 7 bases. The CDR3 spans 16 residues. The germline gives CDR1 SGDLS, CDR2 YYNGEE. Germline trimming cut 3 bases from V and 3 bases from J; bases unmatched to any gene: 11. CDR3 amino acids: CASSAVLASGEETQYF. The CDR3 nucleotides are TGTGCCAGCAGCGCCGTACTAGCGTCGGGTGAAGAGACCCAGTACTTC.

This clonotype was detected ten times or more. The gene calls are TRBV9 and TRBJ2-3; 9 nucleotides agree with TRBD1. The trim removed 3 bases at V and 6 bases at J, leaving 2 bases unmatched. This CDR3 has 13 amino acids. CDR1 is SGDLS, CDR2 YYNGEE, per germline. The CDR3 DNA reads as TGTGCCAGCAGCGCACAGGGGGCGGATACGCAGTATTTT. Translation gives CASSAQGADTQYF.